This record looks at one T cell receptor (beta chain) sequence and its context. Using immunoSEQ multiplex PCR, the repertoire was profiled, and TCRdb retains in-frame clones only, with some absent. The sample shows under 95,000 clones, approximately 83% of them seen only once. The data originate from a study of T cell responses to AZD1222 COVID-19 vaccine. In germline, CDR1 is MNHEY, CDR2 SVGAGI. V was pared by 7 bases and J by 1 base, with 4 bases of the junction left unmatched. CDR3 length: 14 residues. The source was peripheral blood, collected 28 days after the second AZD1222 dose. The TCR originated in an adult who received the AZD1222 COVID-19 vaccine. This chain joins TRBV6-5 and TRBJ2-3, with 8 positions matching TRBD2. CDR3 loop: CASTRGGRTDTQYF. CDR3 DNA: TGTGCCAGCACCCGGGGGGGACGCACAGATACGCAGTATTTT.